The clone carrying this TCR beta chain occurred a few times. Antigen specificity is unknown. The data originate from a study of vaccination effects on CD4 cells after COVID-19. Study-level points and caveats: Clones arising from infection and from vaccination showed marked clonal contraction late after vaccination.

V trimming: 4 bases; J trimming: 2 bases; junction bases outside the gene matches: 3. The length of the CDR3 is 14 residues. CDR1 and CDR2 (germline): KGHDR, SFDVKD. The ViraFEST assay expanded antigen-specific CD4+ T cells with viral peptide pools before sequencing. The culture ran for roughly 10 days before CD4+ T cells were isolated. Participants received two doses of either the BNT162b2 or mRNA-1273 vaccine. TCRdb's table, derived via immunoSEQ multiplex PCR, lists solely in-frame clones and lacks some. The sample contains tens of thousands of clones, roughly 78% of which appear only once. The chain is built from TRBV24-1 and TRBJ2-5; 7 nucleotides match TRBD1. This specimen consisted of CD4+ T cells from PBMCs cultured with HCoV-OC43 spike peptides, obtained after COVID-19 vaccination. Subset noted: HCoV-OC43 spike overlapping peptide pool stimulation. The sequence derives from a human donor who received a COVID-19 vaccine. The CDR3 coding sequence is TGTGCCACCAGTGACCCGGACAGGCAAGAGACCCAGTACTTC. It translates to CATSDPDRQETQYF.